This T cell receptor (beta chain) was retrieved from a study of CXCR3-negative and CXCR3-positive naive CD8 T cells. Points from the study as a whole: Naive cells, whether CXCR3-negative or CXCR3-positive, had similar TRBV-TRBJ usage, while memory cells differed.

Concerning this clonotype itself: Antigen unknown.

Libraries were UMI-labeled 5' RACE TRB cDNA. TCRdb reprocessed the 5' RACE reads and stores each CDR3 protein as one record, lacking DNA. This sample contains approximately 66,000 distinct CDR3 sequences. CDR3 size: 20 residues. Germline values: CDR1 SGHTA, CDR2 FQGNSA. The chain is built from TRBV7-2 and TRBJ2-5; TCRdb's assignment of TRBD2 cannot be checked, as there is no DNA. Input material: naive CXCR3- CD8+ T cells from blood. The subset denotes: CD45RO-CCR7+CD27+CD95- naive CD8+ T cells lacking CXCR3 (TNR3-). This sequence originates from a human donor in good health. Some clones in this sample may be carry-over from other donors' samples. CDR3 region: CASSLPSGGANVVNQETQYF.